These T cell receptor beta chains were read from a single sample in a study of breast tumors, draining lymph nodes, adjacent tissues. TCRdb ran MiXCR on the multiplex PCR reads and lists one entry per CDR3 protein. The sample consists of over 150,000 distinct CDR3 sequences, approximately 30% of them appearing once. The sequencing input was axillary lymph node tissue. The source is a female donor with breast cancer. Some clones in this sample may be carry-over from other donors' samples. Each CDR3 is given with its conserved first and last residue.

j_gene,v_gene,CDR3aa
TRBJ1-5,TRBV10-3,CAISESRGPQHF
TRBJ2-1,TRBV2,CASSGKREQFF
TRBJ2-1,TRBV7-6,CASSLQVASEQFF
TRBJ2-3,TRBV5-1,CASSLPGLAGVTDTQYF
TRBJ1-3,TRBV20-1,CSAREGSGNTIYF
TRBJ2-5,TRBV30,CAWSVWEFGETQYF
TRBJ2-3,TRBV7-8,CASSVELHTDTQYF
TRBJ2-1,TRBV24-1,CATSVKPGTGVNEQFF
TRBJ1-5,TRBV6-2/TRBV6-3,CASSYLDSFNQPQHF
TRBJ1-6,TRBV25-1,CASNRNGDRGDSPLHF
TRBJ1-2,TRBV6-2/TRBV6-3,CASSYPQGATSRGYTF
TRBJ2-3,TRBV3-1,CASSQQYQSSGRSDTQYF
TRBJ1-5,TRBV20-1,CSARDPQGTNQPQHF
TRBJ2-2,TRBV11-2,CASSLHRPGVPGELFF
TRBJ2-7,TRBV5-5,CASSLGVTASYEQYF
TRBJ2-5,TRBV24-1,CATSDPGSEETQYF
TRBJ2-3,TRBV18,CASSPPSGGPDTQYF
TRBJ2-1,TRBV15,CATSRAASSYNEQFF
TRBJ2-7,TRBV7-2,CASSSLAGGAEQYF
TRBJ2-2,TRBV7-3,CASSLTGGGTGELFF
TRBJ2-1,TRBV7-6,CASSLQGRNEQFF
TRBJ2-5,TRBV19,CASSIDSTGLGSLGTQYF
TRBJ2-3,TRBV5-5,CASSRTSGSTDTQYF
TRBJ1-1,TRBV3-1,CASSQDQGDTEAFF
TRBJ2-3,TRBV20-1,CSALDPPDTQYF
TRBJ2-5,TRBV6-1,CASSGQGRHQPQYF
TRBJ2-2,TRBV6-5,CASSHSLGQGYTGELFF
TRBJ1-2,TRBV6-1,CASSEYGNYGYTF
TRBJ1-5,TRBV6-2/TRBV6-3,CASTGQGHNQPQHF
TRBJ1-2,TRBV5-1,CASSRRTGRETNYGYTF
TRBJ2-5,TRBV20-1,CSARDGQTQSF
TRBJ2-6,TRBV12-3/TRBV12-4,CASSFDSQNYGYTFGSGTNVLTF
TRBJ2-2,TRBV5-1,CASSSDGMGELFF
TRBJ2-7,TRBV28,CASSQSRAPYEQYF
TRBJ1-2,TRBV7-9,CASTRGQGLNYGYTF
TRBJ1-4,TRBV19,CASSRQEVVF
TRBJ2-1,TRBV2,CANNRDRGVNEQFF
TRBJ2-1,TRBV5-4,CASSPGGGQGYNEQFF
TRBJ1-4,TRBV25-1,CASSEAGYLGLFF
TRBJ2-6,TRBV7-9,CASSLATAWGNVLTF
TRBJ2-3,TRBV15,CATSRDRRALTDTQYF
TRBJ2-1,TRBV29-1,CSVEECLAGGQGNEQFF
TRBJ2-1,TRBV7-2,CASSLGPGVNEQFF
TRBJ2-7,TRBV5-8,CASTNLAGGNEQYF
TRBJ2-1,TRBV19,CASTRAGGMDEQFF
TRBJ2-7,TRBV7-2,CASSFNPVSYEQYF
TRBJ2-5,TRBV7-2,CASSPAGTSEETQYF
TRBJ2-5,TRBV20-1,CSPSRGPQETQYF
TRBJ2-7,TRBV20-1,CSAPGTSGRPFVEQYF
TRBJ2-2,TRBV11-2,CASSYPPNTGELFF
TRBJ2-1,TRBV19,CASSRGTALRDEQFF
TRBJ1-2,TRBV20-1,CSADSSTDFYTF
TRBJ2-5,TRBV20-1,CSANKKETQYF
TRBJ2-5,TRBV11-3,CASSSGLAEETQYF
TRBJ2-2,TRBV5-4,CASSRDKLGELFF
TRBJ2-7,TRBV4-2,CASSQDLGVYEQYF
TRBJ2-1,TRBV7-2,CASLFGGKNEQFF